Presented here are 21 T cell receptor beta chains from one specimen sequenced in a study of patients and donors after allogeneic stem cell transplantation. TCRdb itself ran the RT-PCR reads through MiXCR, one entry per CDR3 protein. The sample shows over 350,000 distinct CDR3 sequences, roughly 16% of them seen only once. Specimen: blood, either unsorted or a sorted T cell fraction (not recorded which). These receptors were obtained from a human donor who was either an allogeneic HSCT recipient or a stem cell or donor lymphocyte infusion donor (not recorded which). It is not recorded whose cells these are; they may come from a transplant donor.

The rearrangement uses TRBV3-1 and TRBJ2-7; D is perhaps TRBD1 or TRBD2 (5 bases each). The CDR3 extends over 15 amino acids. The germline CDR1 and CDR2 sequences are LGHDT and YNNKEL (reference sequence). V was trimmed by 2 bases and J by 0 bases, leaving 11 bases between them. The CDR3 coding sequence is TGTGCCAGCAGCCAATCCCGGGACCTCTCCTACGAGCAGTACTTC. Translated, it gives CASSQSRDLSYEQYF.

J is TRBJ2-4 and V is TRBV5-6; D is perhaps TRBD2 (5 bases). Germline CDR1 SGHDT, CDR2 YYEEEE. V was pared by 0 bases and J by 1 base, with 8 bases between. This CDR3 comprises 15 residues. In DNA form, the CDR3 reads TGTGCCAGCAGCTTGGCCCCGGGGGCCAAAAACATTCAGTACTTC. It yields the protein CASSLAPGAKNIQYF.

The rearrangement uses TRBV28 and TRBJ2-1, with 7 positions matching TRBD1. Germline trimming cut 6 bases from V and 4 bases from J; bases unmatched to any gene: 6. This CDR3 region has 14 residues. Per germline, CDR1 MDHEN and CDR2 SYDVKM. The CDR3 nucleotides are TGTGCCAGCAGACCGGACAGGCTGTACAATGAGCAGTTCTTC. Translating it yields CASRPDRLYNEQFF.

This chain links TRBV7-2 with TRBJ1-3; 9 bases match TRBD1. V trimming: 1 base; J trimming: 3 bases; junction bases outside the gene matches: 1. The CDR3 is 15 amino acids. The germline CDR1 and CDR2 sequences are SGHTA and FQGNSA. Here the CDR3 DNA reads TGTGCCAGCAGCTTAGAGGGACAGGGTGGAAACACCATATATTTT. It encodes CASSLEGQGGNTIYF.

This clonotype was detected only a few times. CDR3 bases: TGCGCCAGCAGCTTGGGAGGGCGGGTCGCCTACAATGAGCAGTTCTTC. This gives the protein CASSLGGRVAYNEQFF. The chain employs TRBV5-1 and TRBJ2-1; D perhaps matches TRBD2 (5 bases). V was trimmed by 0 bases and J by 2 bases, leaving 12 bases between them. CDR1 is SGHRS, CDR2 YFSETQ, per germline. The CDR3 is made up of 16 amino acids.

This clonotype appeared many times. This chain links TRBV29-1 with TRBJ2-1; TRBD1 might be the D (5 bases). V was trimmed by 6 bases and J by 7 bases, leaving 13 bases between them. Germline V gene data show CDR1 as SQVTM and CDR2 as ANQGSEA. The CDR3 runs 12 residues. The CDR3 bases are TGCAGCGTAGGCAGGGAAATGAATGAGCAGTTCTTC. Translating gives CSVGREMNEQFF.

The CDR3 sequence is CASSYSKVYGYTF. DNA of the CDR3: TGTGCCAGCAGTTACTCGAAAGTCTATGGCTACACCTTC. The chain combines TRBV6-5 with TRBJ1-2, with D hard to call. CDR1 and CDR2 (germline): MNHEY, SVGAGI. The CDR3 contains 13 residues. V was clipped by 0 bases and J by 4 bases, with 6 bases between them.

This clonotype was picked up a small number of times. The chain employs TRBV12-5 and TRBJ2-1, with 11 bases that match TRBD2. Germline lookup yields CDR1 LGHNT and CDR2 FRNRAP. V lost 2 bases and J lost 16; bases outside the gene matches: 10. The CDR3 is 14 amino acids. CDR3 region: CASGLLAGGPEQFF. CDR3 DNA sequence: TGTGCTAGTGGTTTGTTAGCGGGGGGGCCCGAACAATTCTTC.

The CDR3 loop is CASSLRDSGEAFF. CDR3 DNA sequence: TGTGCCAGCAGCTTAAGGGACTCTGGGGAAGCTTTCTTT. The chain joins TRBV7-3 to TRBJ1-1; TRBD1 is a possible D gene (5 bases). The CDR3 contains 13 residues. Trimming pared 1 base from V and 8 bases from J, leaving 11 bases between. Germline CDR1 is SGHTA and CDR2 is FQGTGA.

This clonotype was detected only a few times. The V gene is TRBV3-1, the J gene TRBJ2-1, with D possibly being TRBD2 (5 bases). The CDR3 runs 15 residues. Trimming shortened V by 2 bases and J by 9 bases, and 17 bases separated the two germline ends. Per the germline V gene, CDR1 is LGHDT and CDR2 is YNNKEL (reference sequence). The CDR3 nucleotides read TGTGCCAGCAGCCAAATAGGATGGGAGAGGGTTGAGCAGTTCTTC. This translates into CASSQIGWERVEQFF.

This clonotype was detected only a few times. This sequence joins TRBV4-1 and TRBJ1-5; possibly TRBD1 for D (5 bases). Germline assignment: CDR1 MGHRA and CDR2 YSYEKL. CDR3 length: 14 residues. Trimming removed 8 bases from V and 0 bases from J, with 11 bases in between. The DNA for the CDR3 is TGCGCCAGCGGGTGGGGCCTTAGCAATCAGCCCCAGCATTTT. It codes for CASGWGLSNQPQHF.

This clonotype was observed a few times. The V call is TRBV4-3, the J call TRBJ2-7; D is perhaps TRBD2 (5 bases). Trimming removed 1 base at V and 6 bases at J, with 10 bases between. CDR1 and CDR2 (germline): LGHNA, YSLEER. CDR3 length: 13 residues. DNA of the CDR3: TGCGCCAGCAGCCAAGTTCCGGGGTTCGAGCAGTACTTC. Translation: CASSQVPGFEQYF.

The rearrangement links TRBV20-1 to TRBJ2-7; D uncertain. Trimming removed 6 bases from V and 2 bases from J, with 14 bases in between. Germline V gene lookup returns CDR1 DFQATT and CDR2 SNEGSKA (reference sequence). The CDR3 runs to 13 residues. The CDR3 sequence: CSAPGRSTYEQYF. CDR3 nucleotides: TGCAGTGCCCCTGGCAGGTCTACCTACGAGCAGTACTTC.

V is TRBV9 and J is TRBJ2-1; D may be TRBD2 (5 bases). The germline V gene encodes CDR1 SGDLS and CDR2 YYNGEE. This CDR3 comprises 14 residues. V was clipped by 7 bases and J by 0 bases, with 11 bases between them. Here the CDR3 reads CASGSGNSYNEQFF. CDR3 coding DNA: TGTGCCAGCGGGAGCGGTAACTCCTACAATGAGCAGTTCTTC.

This clonotype was recorded many times. The chain employs TRBV20-1 and TRBJ2-1; possibly TRBD1 or TRBD2 for D (5 bases each). Deletions cut 0 bases from V and 2 bases from J, with 14 bases between. Germline CDR1 and CDR2: DFQATT and SNEGSKA (reference sequence). The CDR3 sequence is 16 residues long. The CDR3: CSARDRGAGTYNEQFF. CDR3 DNA: TGCAGTGCTAGAGATCGGGGCGCAGGGACCTACAATGAGCAGTTCTTC.

This clonotype was counted between two and nine times. V is TRBV20-1 and J is TRBJ1-6; D gene unclear. This CDR3 region has 10 residues. Per the germline V gene, CDR1 is DFQATT and CDR2 is SNEGSKA (reference sequence). The germline V and J ends were trimmed by 5 bases and 13 bases, with 9 bases remaining between them. The CDR3 is CSASLGPLHF. Here the CDR3 DNA reads TGCAGTGCTTCCCTCGGGCCCCTCCACTTT.

A few counts support this clonotype. J is TRBJ2-5 and V is TRBV4-1, with unresolved D. The germline V gene encodes CDR1 MGHRA and CDR2 YSYEKL. The CDR3 is 14 residues long. V was shortened by 2 bases and J by 4 bases, with 11 bases between the two germline ends. The CDR3 spells CASSQTRSRETQYF. For the CDR3, the DNA is TGCGCCAGCAGCCAAACGCGGAGTCGAGAGACCCAGTACTTC.

This clonotype appeared a few times. This chain joins TRBV7-9 and TRBJ1-4, with a possible D match to TRBD1 (5 bases). V was shortened by 6 bases and J by 8 bases, with 22 bases between the two germline ends. The CDR3 extends over 16 amino acids. Germline V CDR1 and CDR2: SEHNR, FQNEAQ (reference sequence). CDR3 coding DNA: TGTGCCAGCAGGCCACCCCAGGGTCGGGGGAGCGAAAAACTGTTTTTT. Its translation: CASRPPQGRGSEKLFF.

This clonotype was observed a handful of times. V and J are TRBV19 and TRBJ1-1, with no clear D. Trimming removed 0 bases from V and 0 bases from J, with 20 bases in between. There are 19 residues in the CDR3. Per the germline V gene, CDR1 is LNHDA and CDR2 is SQIVND (reference sequence). The CDR3 bases are TGTGCCAGTAGTATAGATCAGCTAGGACGGACCTACATGAACACTGAAGCTTTCTTT. This translates into CASSIDQLGRTYMNTEAFF.

This clonotype was detected a few times. The chain joins TRBV7-9 to TRBJ1-2; 8 nucleotides match TRBD1. Germline CDR1 SEHNR, CDR2 FQNEAQ (reference sequence). The length of the CDR3 is 15 residues. Losses at the gene ends were 2 bases for V and 6 bases for J; bases not matched to a gene: 8. The CDR3 DNA follows: TGTGCCAGCAGCTTACCCATTGCAGGGGGCCATGGCTACACCTTC. Its translation is CASSLPIAGGHGYTF. The whole variable domain, remainder taken from reference TRBV7-9 and TRBJ1-2, is DTGVSQNPRHKITKRGQNVTFRCDPISEHNRLYWYRQTLGQGPEFLTYFQNEAQLEKSRLLSDRFSAERPKGSFSTLEIQRTEQGDSAMYLCASSLPIAGGHGYTFGSGTRLTVV.

The chain carries TRBV5-1 and TRBJ2-1; the D gene is possibly TRBD1 (5 bases). With 5 bases removed from V and 4 bases from J, the gap between germline ends came to 10 bases. The CDR3 extends over 13 amino acids. Germline V CDR1 and CDR2: SGHRS, YFSETQ. The CDR3 loop reads CASRQARYNEQFF. Written as DNA, the CDR3 is TGCGCCAGCAGACAGGCCCGGTACAATGAGCAGTTCTTC. The variable domain in full, completed from reference TRBV5-1 and TRBJ2-1, reads KAGVTQTPRYLIKTRGQQVTLSCSPISGHRSVSWYQQTPGQGLQFLFEYFSETQRNKGNFPGRFSGRQFSNSRSEMNVSTLELGDSALYLCASRQARYNEQFFGPGTRLTVL.